This entry lists 5 T cell receptor beta chains sequenced from one sample in a study of blood T cell repertoires in COVID-19. The repertoire was sequenced with immunoSEQ multiplex PCR; TCRdb's copy has only in-frame clones and lacks some. The repertoire holds about 83,000 clones, about nine tenths seen once, with less than 3.5% in the top ten. The sequencing input was peripheral blood. These receptors were collected from a woman aged 50 to 65 with active or convalescent COVID-19.

The CDR3: CASSLFGGEATEAFF. The CDR3 DNA reads as TGCGCCAGCAGCTTATTCGGCGGGGAAGCCACTGAAGCTTTCTTT. The chain combines TRBV5-1 with TRBJ1-1, with D hard to call. CDR3 length: 15 residues. V lost 2 bases and J lost 4, with 15 bases in between. Germline V gives CDR1 SGHRS, CDR2 YFSETQ.

The chain joins TRBV3-1 (or the pseudogene TRBV3-2) to TRBJ1-5; TRBD1 agrees at 9 bases. J was trimmed by 6 bases and V by 2 bases; bases with no gene match: 11. The CDR3 covers 17 residues. Germline V gene lookup returns CDR1 LGHDT and CDR2 YNNKEL (reference sequence). In DNA, the CDR3 is TGTGCCAGCAGCCAATTAAGACGAGGACAGGGGAGTCAGCCCCAGCATTTT. Protein: CASSQLRRGQGSQPQHF.

The V and J genes are TRBV18 and TRBJ1-4, with D unclear. The CDR3 is 14 amino acids. The germline gives CDR1 KGHSH, CDR2 LQKENI. With 8 bases removed from V and 0 bases from J, the gap between germline ends came to 10 bases. This CDR3 is CASPLTSTNEKLFF. The CDR3 DNA sequence: TGTGCCAGCCCCCTTACATCAACTAATGAAAAACTGTTTTTT.

The rearrangement joins TRBV27 to TRBJ1-5; D not certain. CDR3 length: 13 amino acids. The V gene lost 3 bases and the J gene lost 8 bases, with 11 bases spanning the gap. Germline V gene sequence: CDR1 MNHEY, CDR2 SMNVEV (reference sequence). CDR3 sequence: CASSLREWEPQHF. In DNA form, the CDR3 reads TGTGCCAGCAGTTTGAGGGAATGGGAGCCCCAGCATTTT.

There are a few counts of this clone. The rearrangement links TRBV7-2 to TRBJ1-4; perhaps TRBD1 as D (5 bases). Trimming stripped 1 base from V and 8 bases from J, with 11 bases between. Germline V gives CDR1 SGHTA, CDR2 FQGNSA. The CDR3 is 14 residues long. CDR3 coding DNA: TGTGCCAGCAGCTTAGATGGGGCACGGGAAAAACTGTTTTTT. Translation gives CASSLDGAREKLFF.